This TCR beta chain came from a study of cytomegalovirus exposure and HLA in healthy donors (TCRdb year 2017). Background on the whole study: A later analysis indicated that the roughly 120 validation repertoires were generated on the platform also employed for the approximately 670 repertoires of the first cohort. The study aimed to test whether signatures of past pathogen exposure could be identified by cataloging public T cell receptors. To predict cytomegalovirus infection status, the study brought together high-throughput TCR immunosequencing, statistical association of individual TCRs with disease status, and machine learning. A separate validation cohort of about 110 different subjects was used in addition to the 666-subject first cohort.

The study at large found these results: A later analysis had no HLA typing for the validation cohort, so co-occurrence there was scored across all 130 or so repertoires. A total of around 150 TCR beta chains were listed by the study as associated with cytomegalovirus. Most TCR sequences were seen in very few donors, while some public TCRs were found in many individuals. A later analysis found that TCRs clustered in the first cohort also tended to co-occur in the 110 or so validation repertoires, with 90% to 95% of cluster scores above 0. According to the authors, the approach could potentially be generalized to other disease states and immunological phenotypes. In vitro tests confirmed that a few of the cytomegalovirus-associated TCR beta chains recognize cytomegalovirus antigens. Cytomegalovirus status was reported to be diagnosed by the classifier with high specificity and sensitivity in both the original and validation cohorts.

The trim is 7 bases for V and 1 base for J, with a gap of 13 bases between the germline ends. The CDR3 runs 14 residues from the cysteine to the phenylalanine. CDR3 DNA is the only sequence kept; it has 42 bases, read in frame from the first base. The germline V gene specifies SNHLY as CDR1 and FYNNEI as CDR2. The protocol used for the library was the immunoSEQ multiplex PCR assay. The source study handled its data this way. A statistical classification framework was built for diagnosing cytomegalovirus status from the catalog of TCR beta chain sequences. Drawn from immuneACCESS, this table holds only the in-frame rearrangements with V and J called that TCRdb kept. Clones are partly lost; checked studies trace under half to an unresolved V gene and leave the rest unexplained. The V and J calls and clone size are taken from that table; D and trimming were inferred from the DNA. The table for this sample lists a few hundred thousand clones; approximately 90% of them were counted only once. The ten largest clones add up to 0.83% of the sample.

The donors belonged to the validation cohort of about 130 subjects, which was separate from the 666-subject first cohort. To note about this clone: The antigen it binds to is not known. No quality values exist for individual bases; no much larger clone is one base distant.

The sequenced sample was PBMCs. The clonotype originates from a woman aged 18-29 years in good health and CMV-seronegative. Here the chain combines TRBV2 and TRBJ1-2, with a tentative D gene TRBD1 over 5 matching bases. The DNA sequence is TGTGCCAGCACCCGGGACTTTCTTAACTATGGCTACACCTTC. This translates into CASTRDFLNYGYTF.